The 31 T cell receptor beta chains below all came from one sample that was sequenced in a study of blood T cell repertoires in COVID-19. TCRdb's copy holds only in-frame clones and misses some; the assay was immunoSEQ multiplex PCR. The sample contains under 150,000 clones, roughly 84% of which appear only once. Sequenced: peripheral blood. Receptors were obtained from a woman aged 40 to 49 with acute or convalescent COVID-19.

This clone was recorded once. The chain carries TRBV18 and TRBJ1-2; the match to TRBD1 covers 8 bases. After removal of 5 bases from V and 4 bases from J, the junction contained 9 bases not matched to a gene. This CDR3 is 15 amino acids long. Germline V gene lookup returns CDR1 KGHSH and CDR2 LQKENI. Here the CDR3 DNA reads TGTGCCAGCTCATCGGACCGGACAGGGACCTATGGCTACACCTTC. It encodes CASSSDRTGTYGYTF.

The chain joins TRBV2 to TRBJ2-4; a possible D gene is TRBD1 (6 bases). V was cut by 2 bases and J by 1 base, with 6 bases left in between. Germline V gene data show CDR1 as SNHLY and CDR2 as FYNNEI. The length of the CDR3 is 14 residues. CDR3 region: CASSEQGAKNIQYF. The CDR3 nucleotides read TGTGCCAGCAGTGAACAGGGGGCCAAAAACATTCAGTACTTC.

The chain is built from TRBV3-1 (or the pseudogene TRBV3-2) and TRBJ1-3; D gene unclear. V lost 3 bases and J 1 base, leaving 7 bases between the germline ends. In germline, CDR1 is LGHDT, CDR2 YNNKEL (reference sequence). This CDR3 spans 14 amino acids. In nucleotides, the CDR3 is TGTGCCAGCAGCCACGAGGCTTCTGGAAACACCATATATTTT. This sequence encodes CASSHEASGNTIYF.

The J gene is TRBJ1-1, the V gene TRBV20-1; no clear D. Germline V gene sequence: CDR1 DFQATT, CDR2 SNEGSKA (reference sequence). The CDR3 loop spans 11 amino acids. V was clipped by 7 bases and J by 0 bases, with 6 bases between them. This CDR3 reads CSVEVNTEAFF. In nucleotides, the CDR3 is TGCAGTGTGGAGGTGAACACTGAAGCTTTCTTT.

CDR3 DNA sequence: TGTGCCAGCAGCGCAACCGCAGGGAATGGGAATCAGCCCCAGCATTTT. This sequence encodes CASSATAGNGNQPQHF. The rearrangement links TRBV9 to TRBJ1-5, with D perhaps TRBD1 (5 bases). The length of the CDR3 is 16 residues. Trimming stripped 3 bases from V and 4 bases from J, with 17 bases between. In germline, CDR1 is SGDLS, CDR2 YYNGEE.

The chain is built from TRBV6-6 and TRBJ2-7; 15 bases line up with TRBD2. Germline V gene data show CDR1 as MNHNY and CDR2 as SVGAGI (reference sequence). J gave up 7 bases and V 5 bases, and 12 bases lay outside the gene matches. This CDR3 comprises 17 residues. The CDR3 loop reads CASSPGLAGGSSWEQYF. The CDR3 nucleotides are TGTGCCAGCAGTCCGGGACTAGCGGGGGGATCGTCTTGGGAGCAGTACTTC.

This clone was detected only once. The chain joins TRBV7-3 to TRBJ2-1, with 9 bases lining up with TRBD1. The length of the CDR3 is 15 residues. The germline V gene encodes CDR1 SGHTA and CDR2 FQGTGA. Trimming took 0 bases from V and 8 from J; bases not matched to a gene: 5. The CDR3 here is CASSLTQGASYEQFF. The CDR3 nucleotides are TGTGCCAGCAGCTTAACACAGGGGGCTTCCTATGAGCAGTTCTTC. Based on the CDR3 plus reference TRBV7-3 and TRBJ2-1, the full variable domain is GAGVSQTPSNKVTEKGKYVELRCDPISGHTALYWYRQSLGQGPEFLIYFQGTGAADDSGLPNDRFFAVRPEGSVSTLKIQRTERGDSAVYLCASSLTQGASYEQFFGPGTRLTVL.

Here the CDR3 DNA reads TGTGCCAGCAGCCCCCGATCGACACGGGGCGGGGAGCTGTTTTTT. As protein: CASSPRSTRGGELFF. The rearrangement uses TRBV9 and TRBJ2-2, with D maybe TRBD2 (5 bases). The CDR3 has 15 residues. Germline lookup yields CDR1 SGDLS and CDR2 YYNGEE. The V and J ends lost 4 bases and 7 bases respectively, with 17 bases between them.

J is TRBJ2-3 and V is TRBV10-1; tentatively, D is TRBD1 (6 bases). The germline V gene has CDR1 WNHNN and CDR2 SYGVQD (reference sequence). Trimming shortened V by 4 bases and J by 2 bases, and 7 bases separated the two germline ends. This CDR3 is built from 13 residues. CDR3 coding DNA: TGCGCCAGCAGTGGGACAGTCACAGATACGCAGTATTTT. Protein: CASSGTVTDTQYF.

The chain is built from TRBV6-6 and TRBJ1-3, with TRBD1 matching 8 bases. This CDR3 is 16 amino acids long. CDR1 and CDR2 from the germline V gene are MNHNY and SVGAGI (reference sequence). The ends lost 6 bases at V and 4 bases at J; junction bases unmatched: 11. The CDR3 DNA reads TGTGCCAGCAGCCTACAGGGGGGGGCTTTAGGAAACACCATATATTTT. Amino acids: CASSLQGGALGNTIYF.

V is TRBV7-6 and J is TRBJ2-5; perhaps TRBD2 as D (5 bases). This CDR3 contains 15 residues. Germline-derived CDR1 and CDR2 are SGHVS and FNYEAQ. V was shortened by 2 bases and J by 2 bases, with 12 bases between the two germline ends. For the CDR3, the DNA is TGTGCCAGCAGCTTAATGTCGGGGTCACAAGAGACCCAGTACTTC. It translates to CASSLMSGSQETQYF.

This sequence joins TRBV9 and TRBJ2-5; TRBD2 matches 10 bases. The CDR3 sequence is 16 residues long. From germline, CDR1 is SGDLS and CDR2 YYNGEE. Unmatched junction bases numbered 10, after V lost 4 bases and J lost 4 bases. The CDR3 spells CASSPRLAGGGETQYF. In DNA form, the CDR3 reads TGTGCCAGCAGCCCCCGGTTAGCGGGGGGCGGAGAGACCCAGTACTTC.

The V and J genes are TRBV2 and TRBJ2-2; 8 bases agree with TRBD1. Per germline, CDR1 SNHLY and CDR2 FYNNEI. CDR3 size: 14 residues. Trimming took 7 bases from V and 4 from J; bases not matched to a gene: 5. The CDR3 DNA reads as TGTGCCAGCACCGGACAGGGCATCACCGGGGAGCTGTTTTTT. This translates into CASTGQGITGELFF.

CDR3 loop: CASTPGLAPYNEQFF. CDR3 sequence (DNA): TGTGCCAGCACTCCCGGACTAGCCCCTTACAATGAGCAGTTCTTC. The chain recombines TRBV2 with TRBJ2-1, with 8 bases lining up with TRBD2. The V gene's germline CDR1 is SNHLY and CDR2 FYNNEI. V gave up 7 bases and J gave up 4 bases; unmatched junction bases: 9. CDR3 size: 15 residues. The full variable domain, in which reference TRBV2 and TRBJ2-1 provide the parts outside the CDR3, is EPEVTQTPSHQVTQMGQEVILRCVPISNHLYFYWYRQILGQKVEFLVSFYNNEISEKSEIFDDQFSVERPDGSNFTLKIRSTKLEDSAMYFCASTPGLAPYNEQFFGPGTRLTVL.

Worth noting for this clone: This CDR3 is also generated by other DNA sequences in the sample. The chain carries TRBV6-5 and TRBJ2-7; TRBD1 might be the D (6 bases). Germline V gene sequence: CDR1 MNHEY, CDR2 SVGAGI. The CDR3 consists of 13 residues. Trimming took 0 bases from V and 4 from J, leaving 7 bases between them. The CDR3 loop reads CASSYSTGYEQYF. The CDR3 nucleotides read TGTGCCAGCAGTTACTCTACAGGGTACGAGCAGTACTTC.

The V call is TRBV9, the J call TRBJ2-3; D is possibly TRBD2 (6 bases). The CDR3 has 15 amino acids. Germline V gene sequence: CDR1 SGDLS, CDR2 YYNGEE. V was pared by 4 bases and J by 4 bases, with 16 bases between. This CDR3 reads CASSPRLDAPDTQYF. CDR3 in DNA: TGTGCCAGCAGCCCCCGACTAGACGCCCCAGATACGCAGTATTTT.

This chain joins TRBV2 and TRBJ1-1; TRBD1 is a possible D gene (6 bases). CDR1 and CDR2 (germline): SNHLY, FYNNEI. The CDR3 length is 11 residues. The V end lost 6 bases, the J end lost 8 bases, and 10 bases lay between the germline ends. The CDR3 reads CASSHRAEAFF. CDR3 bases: TGTGCCAGCAGCCACAGGGCAGAAGCTTTCTTT.

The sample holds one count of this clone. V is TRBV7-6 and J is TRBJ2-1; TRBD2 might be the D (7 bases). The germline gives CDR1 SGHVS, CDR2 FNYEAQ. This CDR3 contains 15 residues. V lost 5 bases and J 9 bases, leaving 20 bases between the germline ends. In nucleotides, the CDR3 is TGTGCCAGCAGCCCTTTTGGGGGGGGGCCTGTTGAGCAGTTCTTC. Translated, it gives CASSPFGGGPVEQFF.

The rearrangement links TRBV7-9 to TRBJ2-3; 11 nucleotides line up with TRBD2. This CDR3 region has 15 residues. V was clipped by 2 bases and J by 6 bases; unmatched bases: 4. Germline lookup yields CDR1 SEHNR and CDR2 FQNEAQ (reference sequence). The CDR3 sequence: CASSLSSGGRDTQYF. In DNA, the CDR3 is TGTGCCAGCAGCTTATCTAGCGGGGGGAGGGATACGCAGTATTTT.

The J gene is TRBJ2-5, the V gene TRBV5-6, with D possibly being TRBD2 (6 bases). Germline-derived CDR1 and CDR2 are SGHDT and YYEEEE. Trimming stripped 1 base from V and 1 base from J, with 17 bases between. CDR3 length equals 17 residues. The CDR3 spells CASSLRSTAGFQETQYF. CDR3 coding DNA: TGTGCCAGCAGCTTGCGGTCGACGGCGGGGTTCCAAGAGACCCAGTACTTC.

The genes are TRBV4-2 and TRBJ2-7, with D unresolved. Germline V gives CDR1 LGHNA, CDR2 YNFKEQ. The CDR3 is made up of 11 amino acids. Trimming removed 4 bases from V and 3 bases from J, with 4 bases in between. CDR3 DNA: TGTGCCAGCAGCCCAGGCTACGAGCAGTACTTC. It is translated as CASSPGYEQYF.

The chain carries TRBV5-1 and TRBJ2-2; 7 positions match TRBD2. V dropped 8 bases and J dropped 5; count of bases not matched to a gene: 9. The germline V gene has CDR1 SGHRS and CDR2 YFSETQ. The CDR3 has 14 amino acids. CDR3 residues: CASTEVGGTGELFF. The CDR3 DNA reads TGCGCCAGTACGGAGGTCGGGGGGACCGGGGAGCTGTTTTTT.

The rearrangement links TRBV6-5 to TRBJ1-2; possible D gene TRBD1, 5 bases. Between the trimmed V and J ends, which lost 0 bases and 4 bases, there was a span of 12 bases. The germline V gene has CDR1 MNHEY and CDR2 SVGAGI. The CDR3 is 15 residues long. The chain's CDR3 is CASSYSGAGGYGYTF. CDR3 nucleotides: TGTGCCAGCAGTTACTCTGGGGCCGGGGGCTATGGCTACACCTTC.

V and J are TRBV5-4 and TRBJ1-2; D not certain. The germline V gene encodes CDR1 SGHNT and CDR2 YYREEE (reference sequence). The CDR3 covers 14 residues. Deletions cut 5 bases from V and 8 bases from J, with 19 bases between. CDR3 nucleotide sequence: TGTGCCAGCAGTTACATTGGCGGGGAGGGCGGCTACACCTTC. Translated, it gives CASSYIGGEGGYTF.

For the CDR3, the DNA is TGTGCCAGCAGTATTACAGGGGCAACTAATGAAAAACTGTTTTTT. This gives the protein CASSITGATNEKLFF. The chain joins TRBV2 to TRBJ1-4, with 7 bases lining up with TRBD1. This CDR3 has 15 residues. Germline CDR1 SNHLY, CDR2 FYNNEI. Trimming removed 5 bases from V and 0 bases from J; junction bases left unmatched: 3.

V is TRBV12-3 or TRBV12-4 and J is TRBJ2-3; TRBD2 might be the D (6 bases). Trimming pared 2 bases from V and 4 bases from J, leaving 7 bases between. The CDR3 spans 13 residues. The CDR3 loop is CASSLTSPDTQYF. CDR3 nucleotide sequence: TGTGCCAGCAGTTTAACTAGCCCAGATACGCAGTATTTT.

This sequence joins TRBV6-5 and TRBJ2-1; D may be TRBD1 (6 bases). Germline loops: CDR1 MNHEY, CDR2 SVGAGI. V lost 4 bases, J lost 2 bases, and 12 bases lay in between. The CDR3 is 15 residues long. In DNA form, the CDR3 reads TGTGCCAGCAGTTTCCAGGGGACCCCCTACAATGAGCAGTTCTTC. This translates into CASSFQGTPYNEQFF.

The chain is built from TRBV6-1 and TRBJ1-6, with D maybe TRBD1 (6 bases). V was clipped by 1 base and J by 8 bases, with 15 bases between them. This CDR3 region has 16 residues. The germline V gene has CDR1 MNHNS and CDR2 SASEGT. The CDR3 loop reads CASSEDGDKDYSPLHF. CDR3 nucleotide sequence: TGTGCCAGCAGTGAAGATGGGGACAAGGATTATTCACCCCTCCACTTT.

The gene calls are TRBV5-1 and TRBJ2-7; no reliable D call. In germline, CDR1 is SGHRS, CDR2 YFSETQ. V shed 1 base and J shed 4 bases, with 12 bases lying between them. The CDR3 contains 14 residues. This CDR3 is CASSLSQPFYEQYF. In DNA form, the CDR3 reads TGCGCCAGCAGCTTGTCACAGCCCTTTTACGAGCAGTACTTC.

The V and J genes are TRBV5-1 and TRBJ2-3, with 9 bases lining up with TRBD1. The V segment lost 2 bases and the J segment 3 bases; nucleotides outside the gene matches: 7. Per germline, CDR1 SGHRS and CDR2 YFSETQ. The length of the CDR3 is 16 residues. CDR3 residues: CASSFGTGRATDTQYF. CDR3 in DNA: TGCGCCAGCAGCTTTGGGACAGGGCGGGCGACAGATACGCAGTATTTT.

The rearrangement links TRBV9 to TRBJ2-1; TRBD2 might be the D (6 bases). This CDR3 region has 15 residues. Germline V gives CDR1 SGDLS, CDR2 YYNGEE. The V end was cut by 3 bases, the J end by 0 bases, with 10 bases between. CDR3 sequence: CASSEGTSSYNEQFF. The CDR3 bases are TGTGCCAGCAGCGAAGGGACTTCCTCCTACAATGAGCAGTTCTTC.